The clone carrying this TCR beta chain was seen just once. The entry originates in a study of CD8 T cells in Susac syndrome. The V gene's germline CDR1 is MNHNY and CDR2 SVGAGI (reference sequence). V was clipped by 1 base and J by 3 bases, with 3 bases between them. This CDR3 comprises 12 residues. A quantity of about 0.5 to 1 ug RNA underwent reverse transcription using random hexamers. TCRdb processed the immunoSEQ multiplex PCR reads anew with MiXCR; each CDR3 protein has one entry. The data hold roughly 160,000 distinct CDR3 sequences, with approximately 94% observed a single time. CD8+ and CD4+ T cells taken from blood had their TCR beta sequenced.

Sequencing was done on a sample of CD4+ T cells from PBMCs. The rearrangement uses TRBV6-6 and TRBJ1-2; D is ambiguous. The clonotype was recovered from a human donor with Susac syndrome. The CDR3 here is CASSYLDYGYTF. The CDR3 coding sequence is TGTGCCAGCAGTTACTTGGACTATGGCTACACCTTC.